A selection of T cell receptor beta chains follows, all from one sample in a study of T cell changes during pregnancy in multiple sclerosis. Repertoires were generated with immunoSEQ multiplex PCR, while TCRdb's copy carries only in-frame clones and drops some. The sample holds 45,000 to 60,000 clones; over 85% are singletons and the top ten take approximately 3%. The sequencing used CD8+ T cells from peripheral blood mononuclear cells, collected before pregnancy. The origin of the receptors is a female donor with multiple sclerosis, enrolled in a pregnancy study. Each CDR3 is given with its conserved first and last residue. Fields, in order: D gene, clone size, J gene, V gene, CDR3 protein, CDR3 DNA. The D gene is left open where the match is weak. Size values are once, few and many counts, or a class for expanded clones, and some rows have none.

- - TRBJ2-3 TRBV6-6 CASTPVTTDTQYF TGTGCCAGCACCCCAGTAACCACAGATACGCAGTATTTT
- - TRBJ1-4 TRBV6-6 CAAEATNEKLFF TGTGCGGCGGAAGCAACTAATGAAAAACTGTTTTTT
- - TRBJ1-2 TRBV29-1 CSVIAPEGGYGYTF TGCAGCGTCATTGCCCCGGAAGGGGGCTATGGCTACACCTTC
- - TRBJ2-5 TRBV6-1 CASSEPRQYQETQYF TGTGCCAGCAGTGAACCTCGACAGTACCAAGAGACCCAGTACTTC
- - TRBJ1-1 TRBV7-9 CASSLVPSEAFF TGTGCCAGCAGCTTAGTCCCGAGCGAAGCTTTCTTT
- few TRBJ1-2 TRBV4-1 CASSQEDTGPNTWGYTF TGCGCCAGCAGCCAAGAGGATACAGGGCCCAATACATGGGGCTACACCTTC
- few TRBJ2-3 TRBV7-5 CVRSLVELTRGTDTQYF TGTGTCAGAAGCTTAGTGGAGCTCACTAGGGGCACAGATACGCAGTATTTT
- once TRBJ1-5 TRBV7-8 CASTNSQGLNQPQHF TGTGCCAGCACCAACTCCCAGGGTTTAAATCAGCCCCAGCATTTT
- few TRBJ2-7 TRBV4-1 CASSQVAGDPYEQYF TGCGCCAGCAGCCAAGTAGCAGGGGACCCCTACGAGCAGTACTTC
- - TRBJ1-5 TRBV5-4 CASSTAGNQPQHF TGTGCCAGCTCCACGGCGGGAAATCAGCCCCAGCATTTT
- once TRBJ2-3 TRBV7-2 CASSSDRQMGTDTQYF TGTGCCAGCAGCTCCGACAGACAAATGGGCACAGATACGCAGTATTTT
- - TRBJ1-4 TRBV6-5 CASSYMAIPNEKLFF TGTGCCAGCAGTTACATGGCAATCCCTAATGAAAAACTGTTTTTT
- - TRBJ1-5 TRBV6-1 CASKQGPYSNQPQHF TGTGCCAGCAAGCAGGGTCCCTATAGCAATCAGCCCCAGCATTTT
- - TRBJ2-7 TRBV4-3 CASSQDAGSSYEQYF TGCGCCAGCAGCCAAGATGCAGGATCGTCCTACGAGCAGTACTTC
TRBD2 - TRBJ2-2 TRBV7-3 CASSPLAGGLSGELFF TGTGCCAGCAGCCCTCTAGCGGGGGGGTTGTCCGGGGAGCTGTTTTTT